A selection of T cell receptor beta chains follows, all from one sample in a study of blood T cell repertoires in COVID-19. Measured with immunoSEQ multiplex PCR; TCRdb has only the in-frame clones, and not every one. Of 25,000 to 30,000 clones listed, roughly 90% were seen once; the top ten hold approximately 3%. The specimen was peripheral blood. The source of these receptors is a human donor in a cohort sampled during active COVID-19. Both conserved end residues are part of each CDR3. A D gene is named only where the DNA matches it firmly. Clone size is given for some rows only: seen once, a few or many times, or a class if the clone is expanded.

>TRBD1|few|TRBJ1-4|TRBV30
CAWSAKQGAFEKLFF
TGTGCCTGGAGTGCCAAACAGGGGGCGTTTGAAAAACTGTTTTTT
>-|-|TRBJ2-6|TRBV19
CASSIGTVFSGANVLTF
TGTGCCAGTAGTATAGGGACAGTTTTCTCTGGGGCCAACGTCCTGACTTTC
>-|-|TRBJ1-1|TRBV9
CASSRDVGHTNTEAFF
TGTGCCAGCAGCCGGGATGTGGGACACACGAACACTGAAGCTTTCTTT
>TRBD1|-|TRBJ2-3|TRBV27
CASTPGTALTDTQYF
TGTGCCAGCACCCCCGGGACAGCCTTGACAGATACGCAGTATTTT
>-|-|TRBJ2-3|TRBV6-5
CASRGQNTDTQYF
TGTGCCAGCAGGGGACAAAACACAGATACGCAGTATTTT
>TRBD1|-|TRBJ1-1|TRBV2
CASSEGDRVTEAFF
TGTGCCAGCAGTGAGGGGGACAGGGTAACTGAAGCTTTCTTT
>TRBD1|-|TRBJ1-1|TRBV30
CAWTRGKGAWNTEAFF
TGTGCCTGGACCCGGGGGAAGGGGGCTTGGAACACTGAAGCTTTCTTT
>TRBD1|-|TRBJ1-1|TRBV18
CASSPDRGNTEAFF
TGTGCCAGCTCCCCCGACAGGGGAAACACTGAAGCTTTCTTT
>-|few|TRBJ2-1|TRBV11-3
CASSFEGVYNEQFF
TGTGCCAGCAGCTTCGAGGGGGTCTACAATGAGCAGTTCTTC
>TRBD1|-|TRBJ2-1|TRBV30
CAWSAQGVDEQFF
TGTGCCTGGAGTGCCCAGGGGGTAGATGAGCAGTTCTTC
>-|-|TRBJ1-2|TRBV7-3
CASSIMGGQSYGYTF
TGTGCCAGCAGCATTATGGGCGGACAGTCCTATGGCTACACCTTC
>-|-|TRBJ2-3|TRBV23-1
CASSHPNRGRASGYTDTQYF
TGCGCCAGCAGTCACCCAAACAGGGGTCGGGCTAGCGGGTACACAGATACGCAGTATTTT
>-|-|TRBJ2-2|TRBV5-4
CASSPPGQNTGELFF
TGTGCCAGCAGCCCCCCGGGACAGAACACCGGGGAGCTGTTTTTT
>TRBD1|-|TRBJ1-1|TRBV27
CASSLVGQGGLEAFF
TGTGCCAGCAGTTTGGTAGGACAGGGGGGGCTGGAAGCTTTCTTT
>-|-|TRBJ2-3|TRBV29-1
CSVVALADTQYF
TGCAGCGTTGTGGCCCTGGCAGATACGCAGTATTTT
>TRBD1|-|TRBJ1-1|TRBV30
CAWIPRQGRGTEAFF
TGTGCCTGGATCCCCCGACAGGGGAGGGGGACTGAAGCTTTCTTT
>TRBD2|-|TRBJ2-1|TRBV7-9
CASSSTQGLAGVNEQFF
TGTGCCAGCAGCTCCACCCAGGGACTAGCGGGAGTTAATGAGCAGTTCTTC
>TRBD1|-|TRBJ1-1|TRBV28
CASSPGDREAEAFF
TGTGCCAGCAGTCCAGGAGACAGGGAGGCTGAAGCTTTCTTT
>TRBD1|-|TRBJ1-4|TRBV30
CAWKGDRYNEKLFF
TGTGCCTGGAAGGGGGACAGGTATAATGAAAAACTGTTTTTT
>-|-|TRBJ1-1|TRBV5-4
CASRPEAMNTEAFF
TGTGCCAGCAGACCGGAAGCGATGAACACTGAAGCTTTCTTT
>-|-|TRBJ2-7|TRBV2
CASSAGREKTSEQYF
TGTGCCAGCAGTGCCGGTCGGGAAAAAACGAGCGAGCAGTACTTC
>TRBD1|-|TRBJ1-2|TRBV6-2/TRBV6-3
CASSQTGGYGYTF
TGTGCCAGCAGCCAGACAGGGGGCTATGGCTACACCTTC
>-|-|TRBJ2-5|TRBV14
CASSHHSYQETQYF
TGTGCCAGCAGCCACCACAGTTACCAAGAGACCCAGTACTTC
>TRBD1|-|TRBJ1-1|TRBV5-4
CASRRDRGERKAFF
TGTGCCAGCAGACGGGACAGGGGCGAGCGGAAAGCTTTCTTT
>-|-|TRBJ1-2|TRBV9
CASSVGVTSNYGYTF
TGTGCCAGCAGCGTAGGAGTCACTTCTAACTATGGCTACACCTTC
>TRBD2|-|TRBJ2-7|TRBV4-2
CASSQGAGGSYEQYF
TGTGCCAGCAGCCAAGGGGCGGGAGGGTCCTACGAGCAGTACTTC
>-|-|TRBJ2-3|TRBV7-9
CASSWGERLTDTQYF
TGTGCCAGCAGCTGGGGGGAGCGACTCACAGATACGCAGTATTTT
>-|-|TRBJ2-1|TRBV7-3
CASSPPGGPNNEQFF
TGTGCCAGCAGTCCCCCGGGGGGCCCAAACAATGAGCAGTTCTTC
>TRBD1|-|TRBJ1-2|TRBV12-3/TRBV12-4
CASSADRGGYTF
TGTGCCAGCAGTGCAGACAGGGGTGGCTACACCTTC
>-|-|TRBJ1-2|TRBV5-6
CASSPSIGSLFGGYTF
TGTGCCAGCAGCCCCTCCATAGGGAGCCTTTTTGGTGGCTACACCTTC
>-|once|TRBJ1-2|TRBV2
CASSEKRGGRGKDTF
TGTGCCAGCAGTGAAAAGAGAGGTGGAAGAGGGAAGGACACCTTC
>-|-|TRBJ1-2|TRBV3-1/TRBV3-2
CASSPRPAGYGYTF
TGTGCCAGCAGCCCCCGCCCGGCGGGCTATGGCTACACCTTC
>TRBD1|-|TRBJ2-7|TRBV5-8
CASSLRTGGITYEQYF
TGTGCCAGCAGCTTGCGGACAGGGGGCATTACCTACGAGCAGTACTTC
>-|-|TRBJ2-5|TRBV6-5
CASSYGGAETQYF
TGTGCCAGCAGTTACGGCGGTGCGGAGACCCAGTACTTC
>-|once|TRBJ2-1|TRBV15
CATSRGEGEMAGFSSYNEQFF
TGTGCCACCAGCAGAGGGGAGGGGGAAATGGCGGGATTTAGCTCCTACAATGAGCAGTTCTTC
>TRBD1|-|TRBJ2-1|TRBV5-1
CASSLAGTGSYNEQFF
TGCGCCAGCAGCTTGGCCGGGACAGGGTCCTACAATGAGCAGTTCTTC
>-|-|TRBJ1-3|TRBV7-9
CASSLDTGNTIYF
TGTGCCAGCAGCTTAGACACTGGAAACACCATATATTTT